A selection of T cell receptor beta chains follows, all from one sample in a study of blood T cell repertoires in COVID-19. Sequencing used immunoSEQ multiplex PCR; TCRdb keeps in-frame clones, though not all of them. Here the sample spans roughly 92,000 clones, more than 75% being singletons. The sequenced sample consisted of peripheral blood. Source of these receptors: a human donor with acute or convalescent COVID-19. The donor label of this sample is uncertain. Both conserved end residues are part of each CDR3. D genes are given only for firm matches. Not every row has a clone size; where given, it reads once, few, many or a size class.

-,TRBV6-1,TRBJ2-2,-,CASSWRTPNTGELFF,TGTGCCAGCAGTTGGAGGACTCCGAACACCGGGGAGCTGTTTTTT
TRBD1,TRBV6-2/TRBV6-3,TRBJ1-2,-,CASSILGTGGDGYTF,TGTGCCAGCAGTATTCTCGGGACAGGGGGAGACGGCTACACCTTC
-,TRBV19,TRBJ1-2,-,CASSMGAGNYGYTF,TGTGCCAGTAGTATGGGGGCCGGAAACTATGGCTACACCTTC
TRBD1,TRBV16,TRBJ2-3,-,CASSQGQGDTDTQYF,TGTGCCAGCAGCCAAGGGCAGGGGGACACAGATACGCAGTATTTT
TRBD2,TRBV18,TRBJ2-7,once,CASSPRRLAGVEQYF,TGTGCCAGCTCACCAAGGAGGCTAGCGGGGGTAGAGCAGTACTTC
-,TRBV5-1,TRBJ2-3,-,CASSLESPGAGDTQYF,TGCGCCAGCAGCTTGGAAAGCCCCGGGGCGGGGGATACGCAGTATTTT
TRBD1,TRBV6-5,TRBJ1-2,-,CASSFFIGQGARGYTF,TGTGCCAGCAGTTTCTTCATAGGACAGGGGGCGCGGGGCTACACCTTC
-,TRBV6-1,TRBJ2-2,-,CASSEVQSGELFF,TGTGCCAGCAGTGAAGTGCAGTCCGGGGAGCTGTTTTTT
-,TRBV28,TRBJ2-5,once,CASREMGETQYF,TGTGCCAGCAGGGAGATGGGAGAGACCCAGTACTTC
TRBD1,TRBV6-4,TRBJ1-4,-,CASSDWTGGENEKLFF,TGTGCCAGCAGTGACTGGACAGGGGGCGAAAATGAAAAACTGTTTTTT
-,TRBV6-5,TRBJ2-7,-,CASIPAGLKGHEQYF,TGTGCCAGCATCCCAGCTGGGCTCAAAGGCCACGAGCAGTACTTC
-,TRBV5-4,TRBJ2-7,-,CASSLVGTREQYF,TGTGCCAGCAGCTTGGTCGGGACTCGTGAGCAGTACTTC
-,TRBV20-1,TRBJ2-7,-,CSASWSGPSYEQYF,TGCAGTGCTAGTTGGTCAGGGCCATCCTACGAGCAGTACTTC
-,TRBV6-2/TRBV6-3,TRBJ1-5,few,CASSYSGGSAQHF,TGTGCCAGCAGTTACTCCGGGGGTTCGGCCCAGCATTTT
TRBD1,TRBV7-9,TRBJ1-4,-,CASSPKGAWASNEKLFF,TGTGCCAGCAGCCCCAAGGGGGCGTGGGCGTCGAATGAAAAACTGTTTTTT
TRBD1,TRBV6-2/TRBV6-3,TRBJ2-5,-,CASSPQGEETQYF,TGTGCCAGCAGCCCTCAGGGGGAAGAGACCCAGTACTTC
-,TRBV5-6,TRBJ1-5,-,CASSVRERNQPQHF,TGTGCCAGCAGCGTCCGGGAACGAAATCAGCCCCAGCATTTT
TRBD1,TRBV28,TRBJ2-7,-,CASSLPDRALRGEQYF,TGTGCCAGCAGTCTGCCGGACAGGGCCCTAAGGGGTGAGCAGTACTTC
TRBD2,TRBV5-1,TRBJ2-5,-,CASSLLAGGKETQYF,TGCGCCAGCAGCTTACTAGCGGGGGGCAAAGAGACCCAGTACTTC
TRBD2,TRBV11-3,TRBJ2-1,-,CASSLAGGAQFF,TGTGCCAGCAGCTTAGCGGGGGGTGCCCAGTTCTTC
-,TRBV30,TRBJ1-5,-,CAWGPGERQPQHF,TGTGCCTGGGGGCCGGGGGAGCGGCAGCCCCAGCATTTT
TRBD1,TRBV30,TRBJ2-4,-,CAWSVGQAAKNIQYF,TGTGCCTGGAGTGTGGGACAGGCTGCCAAAAACATTCAGTACTTC
TRBD1,TRBV5-1,TRBJ1-1,-,CASSFDRVINTEAFF,TGCGCCAGCAGCTTCGACAGGGTAATAAACACTGAAGCTTTCTTT
TRBD1,TRBV2,TRBJ1-2,-,CASSGSRGLDGYTF,TGTGCCAGCAGTGGTAGCAGGGGGTTGGATGGCTACACCTTC
TRBD1,TRBV11-1,TRBJ1-2,-,CASSPDRGYGYTF,TGTGCCAGCAGCCCTGACAGGGGCTATGGCTACACCTTC
-,TRBV28,TRBJ2-3,-,CASIGSWSTDTQYF,TGTGCCAGCATCGGGAGTTGGTCCACAGATACGCAGTATTTT
-,TRBV5-1,TRBJ1-1,-,CASSLGSSARMNTEAFF,TGCGCCAGCAGCTTGGGAAGTAGCGCGAGGATGAACACTGAAGCTTTCTTT
TRBD1,TRBV27,TRBJ2-5,few,CASNAQSETGEKTQYF,TGTGCCAGCAACGCGCAATCGGAGACAGGGGAAAAGACCCAGTACTTC
-,TRBV4-3,TRBJ1-1,-,CASSHSDRNTEAFF,TGCGCCAGCAGCCATTCAGACAGGAACACTGAAGCTTTCTTT
TRBD1,TRBV15,TRBJ2-1,-,CATSREGQVLYNEQFF,TGTGCCACCAGCAGGGAAGGACAGGTTCTCTACAATGAGCAGTTCTTC
-,TRBV6-4,TRBJ1-2,-,CASRAGDGYTF,TGTGCCAGCAGGGCAGGGGATGGCTACACCTTC
-,TRBV7-3,TRBJ2-2,-,CASTGSGDANTGELFF,TGTGCCAGCACGGGTAGCGGTGACGCGAACACCGGGGAGCTGTTTTTT
-,TRBV19,TRBJ1-1,-,CASSTRAGSAEAFF,TGTGCCAGTAGTACGCGGGCGGGGTCCGCTGAAGCTTTCTTT
TRBD2,TRBV19,TRBJ2-1,-,CASSIVSASGQQFF,TGTGCCAGTAGTATAGTGTCCGCTAGCGGCCAGCAGTTCTTC
-,TRBV5-8,TRBJ1-1,-,CASSSARGRTEAFF,TGTGCCAGCAGCTCCGCCAGGGGTCGGACTGAAGCTTTCTTT
-,TRBV12-3/TRBV12-4,TRBJ1-2,-,CASSPKEGYTF,TGTGCCAGCAGTCCCAAGGAGGGCTACACCTTC
-,TRBV28,TRBJ2-5,-,CASTFGAGQQETQYF,TGTGCCAGCACCTTCGGGGCAGGACAGCAAGAGACCCAGTACTTC
TRBD2,TRBV5-1,TRBJ2-7,-,CASSLEGLAGGYEQYF,TGCGCCAGCAGCTTGGAGGGACTAGCGGGGGGCTACGAGCAGTACTTC
TRBD1,TRBV27,TRBJ2-7,-,CASSTQQGAREQYF,TGTGCCAGCAGTACTCAACAGGGGGCGCGTGAGCAGTACTTC
-,TRBV7-8,TRBJ1-2,-,CASSRSFGANYGYTF,TGTGCCAGCAGCCGATCTTTTGGAGCTAACTATGGCTACACCTTC
-,TRBV24-1,TRBJ2-6,-,CATSDPARGFSGANVLTF,TGTGCCACCAGTGATCCCGCCCGCGGGTTTTCTGGGGCCAACGTCCTGACTTTC
TRBD1,TRBV24-1,TRBJ2-7,-,CALIAGTGSYEQYF,TGTGCCTTGATCGCCGGGACAGGGTCCTACGAGCAGTACTTC
TRBD1,TRBV2,TRBJ1-4,-,CASSSGQATNEKLFF,TGTGCCAGCAGTAGCGGACAGGCAACTAATGAAAAACTGTTTTTT
-,TRBV5-6,TRBJ2-6,-,CASSPTGPSGANVLTF,TGTGCCAGCAGCCCGACAGGTCCCTCTGGGGCCAACGTCCTGACTTTC
TRBD1,TRBV3-1/TRBV3-2,TRBJ2-7,-,CASSPGQGREQYF,TGTGCCAGCAGCCCAGGACAGGGGCGCGAGCAGTACTTC
-,TRBV27,TRBJ1-2,-,CASSRTAFYGYTF,TGTGCCAGCAGTCGGACAGCGTTCTATGGCTACACCTTC
-,TRBV19,TRBJ2-3,-,CASSIPGRVGTDTQYF,TGTGCCAGTAGTATTCCTGGCAGGGTAGGAACAGATACGCAGTATTTT
TRBD1,TRBV6-5,TRBJ1-2,few,CASSPGQGSRGYTF,TGTGCCAGCAGCCCCGGACAGGGAAGTAGAGGCTACACCTTC
-,TRBV9,TRBJ2-3,-,CASSPPSWAETQYF,TGTGCCAGCAGCCCCCCATCTTGGGCCGAAACGCAGTATTTT
-,TRBV6-6,TRBJ1-1,-,CASREQGRTEAFF,TGTGCCAGCAGAGAACAGGGTCGGACTGAAGCTTTCTTT
-,TRBV28,TRBJ2-7,-,CASSLSGQTDF,TGTGCCAGCAGCCTCTCCGGACAGACAGACTTC
TRBD2,TRBV10-1,TRBJ2-2,-,CASSEGTSPAELFF,TGCGCCAGCAGTGAGGGGACTAGCCCGGCCGAGCTGTTTTTT